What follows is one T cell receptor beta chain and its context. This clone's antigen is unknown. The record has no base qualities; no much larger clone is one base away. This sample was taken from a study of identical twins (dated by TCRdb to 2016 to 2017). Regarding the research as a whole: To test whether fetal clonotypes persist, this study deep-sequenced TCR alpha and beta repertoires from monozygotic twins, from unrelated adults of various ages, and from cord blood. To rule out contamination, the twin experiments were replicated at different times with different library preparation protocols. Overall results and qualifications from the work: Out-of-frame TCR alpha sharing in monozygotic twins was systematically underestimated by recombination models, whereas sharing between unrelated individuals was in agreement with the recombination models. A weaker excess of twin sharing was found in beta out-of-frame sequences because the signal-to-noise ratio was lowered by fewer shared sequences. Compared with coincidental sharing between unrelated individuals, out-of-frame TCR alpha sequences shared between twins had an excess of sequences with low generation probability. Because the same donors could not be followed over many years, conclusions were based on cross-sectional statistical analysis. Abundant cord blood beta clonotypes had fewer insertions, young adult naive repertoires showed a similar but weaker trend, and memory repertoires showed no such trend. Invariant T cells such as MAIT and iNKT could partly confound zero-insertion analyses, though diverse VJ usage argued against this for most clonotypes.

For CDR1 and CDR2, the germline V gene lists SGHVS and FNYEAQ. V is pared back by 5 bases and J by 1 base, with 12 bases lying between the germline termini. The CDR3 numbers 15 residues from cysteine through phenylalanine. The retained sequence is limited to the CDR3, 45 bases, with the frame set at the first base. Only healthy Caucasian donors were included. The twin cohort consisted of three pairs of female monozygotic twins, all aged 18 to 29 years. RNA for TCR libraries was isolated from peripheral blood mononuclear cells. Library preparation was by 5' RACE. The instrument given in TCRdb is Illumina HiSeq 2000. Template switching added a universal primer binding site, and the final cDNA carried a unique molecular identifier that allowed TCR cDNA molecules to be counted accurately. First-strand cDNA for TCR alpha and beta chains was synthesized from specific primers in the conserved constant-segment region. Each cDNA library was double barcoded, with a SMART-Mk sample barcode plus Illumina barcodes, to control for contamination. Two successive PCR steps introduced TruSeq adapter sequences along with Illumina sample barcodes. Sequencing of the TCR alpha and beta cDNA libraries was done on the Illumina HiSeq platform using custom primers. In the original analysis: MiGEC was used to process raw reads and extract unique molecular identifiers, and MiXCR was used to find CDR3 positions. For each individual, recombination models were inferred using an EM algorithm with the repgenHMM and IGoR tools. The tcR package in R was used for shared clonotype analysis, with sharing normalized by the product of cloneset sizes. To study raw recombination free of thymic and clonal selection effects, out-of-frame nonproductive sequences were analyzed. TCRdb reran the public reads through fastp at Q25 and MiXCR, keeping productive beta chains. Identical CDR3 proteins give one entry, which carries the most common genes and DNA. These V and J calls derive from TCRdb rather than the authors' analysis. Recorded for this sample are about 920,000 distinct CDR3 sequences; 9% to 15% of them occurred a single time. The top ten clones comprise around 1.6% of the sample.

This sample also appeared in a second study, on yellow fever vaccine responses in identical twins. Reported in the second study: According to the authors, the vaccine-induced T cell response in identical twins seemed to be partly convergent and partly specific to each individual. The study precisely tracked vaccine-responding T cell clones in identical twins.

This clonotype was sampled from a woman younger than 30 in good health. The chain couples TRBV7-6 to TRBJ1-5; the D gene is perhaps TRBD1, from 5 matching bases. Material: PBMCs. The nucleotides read TGTGCCAGCAGCCCCCTGGGGACGAGCAATCAGCCCCAGCATTTT. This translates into CASSPLGTSNQPQHF.